The 8 T cell receptor beta chains presented below share a single source sample, sequenced in a study of tissue T cells after allogeneic stem cell transplantation. Produced via immunoSEQ multiplex PCR; TCRdb's table is partial and in-frame only. The sample lists about 20,000 clones, roughly 70% occurring once. The sequenced sample consisted of spleen. Source of these receptors: a female BALB/c mouse in good health. Mouse strain MHC haplotype: H2-d.

Regarding this clone: Gene names follow the mouse nomenclature. From the germline J gene comes the end of the CDR3, since the read stops 1 residue before it. This chain joins TRBV13-2 and TRBJ2-1; 12 bases match TRBD2. V shed 3 bases and J 3 bases; nucleotides not matched to a gene: 4. CDR1 and CDR2 (germline): NNHNN, SYGAGS (reference sequence). CDR3 length: 16 amino acids. The DNA read from the CDR3 is TGTGCCAGCGGTGCCGGGACTGGGGGGTCCTATGCTGAGCAGTTC. This gives the protein CASGAGTGGSYAEQF. The entire CDR3 is CASGAGTGGSYAEQFF.

Comments on this clone: The germline and genes are mouse ones. The read ends 1 residue before the CDR3 terminus; that terminus is restored from the germline J gene. The chain recombines TRBV4 with TRBJ1-6, with D possibly matching TRBD1 (6 bases). TRBJ1-6 belongs to the ORF category, with a function that is uncertain. V lost 5 bases, J lost 3 bases, and 8 bases lay in between. This CDR3 contains 14 residues. Germline lookup yields CDR1 LGHDT and CDR2 YNNKQL (reference sequence). The sequenced CDR3 bases are TGTGCCAGCAGCAGGACAGTCTATAATTCGCCCCTCTAC. Translation: CASSRTVYNSPLY. The CDR3 in its entirety is CASSRTVYNSPLYF.

This clone is a singleton in its sample. Each gene name is a mouse one. The CDR3 end falls 1 residue outside the read, so it is completed with the germline J gene. The genes are TRBV13-2 and TRBJ2-4; D gene ambiguous. Germline-derived CDR1 and CDR2 are NNHNN and SYGAGS (reference sequence). The CDR3 spans 13 residues. V was trimmed by 2 bases and J by 0 bases, leaving 4 bases between them. The sequenced part of the CDR3 DNA is TGTGCCAGCGGTGAGGTCAGTCAAAACACCTTGTAC. The encoded protein is CASGEVSQNTLY. The whole CDR3 protein is CASGEVSQNTLYF.

A note on this clone: Any gene name here is a mouse gene name. The CDR3 end lies 1 residue beyond the end of the read and is filled in from the germline J gene. V and J are TRBV13-1 and TRBJ1-3; TRBD1 matches 11 bases. The V and J ends lost 4 bases and 3 bases, in that order; junction bases with no gene match: 3. The germline gives CDR1 NSHNY, CDR2 SYGAGN. The CDR3 has 15 amino acids. The CDR3 region is CASSWDRGNGNTLYF. The part of the CDR3 DNA that was read is TGTGCCAGCAGTTGGGACAGGGGGAATGGAAATACGCTCTAT.

This clone came up a few times. Mouse gene names and germline throughout. The CDR3 end lies 1 residue beyond the end of the read and is filled in from the germline J gene. This sequence joins TRBV13-1 and TRBJ2-7, with TRBD2 matching over 11 bases. The V gene end was trimmed by 5 bases and the J gene end by 5 bases; junction bases not matched to a gene: 9. Looked up from germline, CDR1 is NSHNY and CDR2 is SYGAGN. This CDR3 has 15 amino acids. The CDR3 region is CASRRPGLGEDEQYF. Incomplete CDR3 DNA: TGTGCCAGCAGGAGACCGGGACTGGGGGAGGATGAACAGTAC.

Note on this clone: The listed genes are named as in mouse. The CDR3 end is not reached by the read, which stops 1 residue before it; the germline J gene fills it in. The V call is TRBV4, the J call TRBJ2-3, with 12 bases lining up with TRBD1. The germline V gene has CDR1 LGHDT and CDR2 YNNKQL (reference sequence). CDR3 length: 16 residues. J was trimmed by 0 bases and V by 4 bases; bases with no gene match: 2. The DNA read from the CDR3 is TGTGCCAGCAGCTTGGGACAGGGGGCTAGTGCAGAAACGCTGTAT. This gives the protein CASSLGQGASAETLY. In full, the CDR3 is CASSLGQGASAETLYF.

With regard to this clone: Genes and germline come from the mouse. The read stops 1 residue short of the end of the CDR3; the missing end is completed from the germline J gene. This chain joins TRBV13-3 and TRBJ1-3; D gene uncertain. Germline CDR1 reads NNHDY; CDR2 reads SYVADS. The CDR3 runs 14 residues. V was shortened by 2 bases and J by 0 bases, with 6 bases between the two germline ends. CDR3 DNA (partial): TGTGCCAGCAGTGAAGCAAATTCTGGAAATACGCTCTAT. Protein sequence: CASSEANSGNTLY. The full CDR3 sequence reads CASSEANSGNTLYF.

Turning to this clone: Gene names and germline match the mouse. Incomplete CDR3 DNA: TGTGCCAGCAGCCATAAGGGACTGGGGAGTCAAAACACCTTGTAC. Its protein is CASSHKGLGSQNTLY. The CDR3 in its entirety is CASSHKGLGSQNTLYF. This chain links TRBV2 with TRBJ2-4, with 10 nucleotides matching TRBD2. The read halts 1 residue ahead of the CDR3 end, with the missing end drawn from the germline J gene. The CDR3 has 16 amino acids. Germline V lookup: CDR1 LGHNA, CDR2 YSYQKL. V gave up 3 bases and J gave up 0 bases; unmatched junction bases: 3.